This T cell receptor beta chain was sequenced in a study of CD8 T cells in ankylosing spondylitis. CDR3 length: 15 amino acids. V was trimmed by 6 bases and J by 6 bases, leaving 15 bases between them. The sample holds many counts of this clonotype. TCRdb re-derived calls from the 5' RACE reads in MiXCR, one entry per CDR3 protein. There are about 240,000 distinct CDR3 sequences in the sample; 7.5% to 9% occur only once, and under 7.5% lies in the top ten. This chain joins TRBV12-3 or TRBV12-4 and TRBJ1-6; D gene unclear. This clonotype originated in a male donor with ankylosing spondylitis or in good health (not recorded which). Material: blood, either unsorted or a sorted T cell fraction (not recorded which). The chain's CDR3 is CASSSRTGGNSPLHF. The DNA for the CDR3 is TGTGCCAGCAGCTCTAGGACGGGAGGTAATTCACCCCTCCACTTT.